This T cell receptor beta chain is from a study of cytomegalovirus exposure and HLA in healthy donors. Use of 60 Vbeta and 13 Jbeta primers characterized the PCR. The table came from immunoSEQ multiplex PCR; TCRdb's copy has only in-frame clones and leaves some out. The data hold 200,000 to 250,000 clones, with 77% observed a single time. Points on this clone: What it binds is not known.

Whole-study findings and limits: Some V segments, including TRBV6-2 and TRBV6-3, were excluded as indistinguishable. Previous analysis showed most TCR beta V segments were productive about 90% or about 30% of the time. Across donors, most TCRs were seen rarely, yet some public ones were widespread. Cytomegalovirus-associated status was assigned to about 180 TCR beta chains.

V lost 6 bases to trimming and J lost 5 bases; unmatched junction nucleotides: 10. Germline CDR1 reads SGHDT; CDR2 reads YYEEEE. CDR3 size: 14 residues. This TCR derives from a woman in her sixties in good health and CMV-seropositive. The chain is built from TRBV5-6 and TRBJ2-7; the match to TRBD2 covers 8 bases. Specimen: PBMCs. Here the CDR3 DNA reads TGTGCCAGCAATCCGGGACTAGGAGTACACGAGCAGTACTTC. It codes for CASNPGLGVHEQYF.